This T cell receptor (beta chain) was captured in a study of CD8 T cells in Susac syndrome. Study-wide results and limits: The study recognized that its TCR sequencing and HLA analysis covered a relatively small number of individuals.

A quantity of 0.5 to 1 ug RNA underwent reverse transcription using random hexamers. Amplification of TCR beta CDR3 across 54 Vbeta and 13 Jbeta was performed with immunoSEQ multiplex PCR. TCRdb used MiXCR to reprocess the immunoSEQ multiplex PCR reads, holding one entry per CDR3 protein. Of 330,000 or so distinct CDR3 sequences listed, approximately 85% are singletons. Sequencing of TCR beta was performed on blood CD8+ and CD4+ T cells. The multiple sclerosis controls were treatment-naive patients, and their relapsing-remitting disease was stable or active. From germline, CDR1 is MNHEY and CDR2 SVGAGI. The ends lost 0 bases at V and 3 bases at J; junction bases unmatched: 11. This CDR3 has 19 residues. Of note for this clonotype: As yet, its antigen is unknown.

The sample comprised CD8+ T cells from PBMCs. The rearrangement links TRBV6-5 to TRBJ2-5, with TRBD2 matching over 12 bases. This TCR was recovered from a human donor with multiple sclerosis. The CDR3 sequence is CASSYSTSGSSWGKETQYF. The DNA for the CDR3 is TGTGCCAGCAGTTACTCGACTAGCGGGAGCAGTTGGGGTAAAGAGACCCAGTACTTC.